This paragraph reports one TCR beta chain. This clone was counted a few times. Its binding antigen is unknown. Base qualities were left out, and no much larger clone turns up one base away. The CDR3, from cysteine to phenylalanine, totals 14 residues. The CDR3 DNA has 42 bases and is translated from base 1. The junction carries 8 bases between V and J, which are trimmed by 2 bases and 0 bases respectively. The germline V gene sets CDR1 to SGHDN and CDR2 to FVKESK. All of the isolated RNA was reverse transcribed with the High Capacity cDNA Reverse Transcription Kit, so expressed TCRB transcripts were sequenced. Deep immunoSEQ sequencing was applied to naive, central memory and regulatory T cell samples, giving an average of about 3.4 million total reads per sample. Sorted cells were lysed in RLT buffer, and RNA was extracted using DNase-treated RNeasy Micro or Mini kits according to cell number. To prevent cross-contamination, each cell subset was processed individually, whereas patient and healthy donor samples were processed jointly. The immunoSEQ multiplex PCR was used to amplify TCRB sequences from cDNA, generating 87-bp fragments that spanned the CDR3 region. Sequencing of the amplicons was done on the Illumina HiSeq platform. As for the authors' bioinformatics: PCR bias was computationally corrected using synthetic template baselines, reads within Hamming distance 2 were collapsed, and singletons that could not be merged were discarded. Reads were aligned against IMGT to assign V, D and J genes, CDR3 length and insertions or deletions at six rearrangement sites. Within each subset, clonotype counts were normalized to sorted cell number, after which true diversity and Gini coefficients were computed with the tcR R package. The overlap coefficient, calculated on TCRB nucleotide sequences, was used to quantify repertoire sharing. Out-of-frame TCRB sequences from naive cells were analyzed as a proxy for the pre-selection repertoire. Not all clones reach the TCRdb copy of this immuneACCESS table, which keeps in-frame sequences only. Checked studies attribute under half of the gap to unresolved V genes and leave the rest unexplained. That table gives V, J and clone size, and the DNA gave D and trimming. The sample table contains 350,000 or so clones; only one count was recorded for roughly 21% of them. Together, the top ten hold approximately 0.041% of the sample.

This sample is part of a study of beta chain features in type 1 diabetes (dated by TCRdb to 2017 to 2018). Some background on the complete study: Mean age, gender distribution, total cell number and subset yield were not different between patients and healthy donors. A total of 90 million to 120 million sorted cells were examined across all samples, and a strong correlation was observed between cell number per subset and RNA yield. In the study, recently diagnosed type 1 diabetes patients and matched healthy donors were compared on the TCRB repertoires of their sorted circulating CD4+ T cell subsets. Regulatory and stem cell-like memory subsets were isolated from only 8 patients and roughly eight healthy donors, whereas naive and central memory subsets came from all 30 or so donors. Study-wide conclusions, independent of this receptor: At VDJ recombination sites, type 1 diabetes patients had fewer insertions and more deleted nucleotides, which implies abnormalities in thymic rearrangement. Because cDNA was sequenced instead of genomic DNA, activated cells with high expression could be over-represented, although the groups did not differ in activation or CD3 levels. A moderate but significant shortening of TCRB CDR3 length was observed in type 1 diabetes patients in all four CD4+ subsets. Shorter templates might be favored by PCR, yet because patient and control samples were amplified and corrected together, any such skew would affect both groups equally. Naive, central memory and regulatory TCRB repertoires appeared to be more alike among patients than among healthy donors. Only small numbers of individuals were included in the HLA sub-analyses, which left unresolved whether HLA type had any influence on TCRB rearrangement.

Each donor gave one peripheral blood draw, roughly 120 mL on average, collected into heparinised tubes. A BD FACSAria II was used to sort naive, central memory, regulatory and stem cell-like memory CD4+ T cells with a panel that included CD45RO, CCR7, CD25, CD127, CD95 and CD27. All sorted populations exceeded 95% purity. PBMCs were isolated right away by Lymphoprep density gradient centrifugation and were stained directly, without culture. To minimize batch effects, samples were stained and sorted in pairs, one healthy donor with one patient per experiment. Rearrangement joined TRBV14 to TRBJ2-7, with a weak D call of TRBD2 (6 bases match). The source of this sequence is a woman in her late teens or twenties in good health. The sequencing input was naive CD4+ T cells from blood. The sample's cell subset or site label, in plain terms: true naive CD4+ T cells. The CDR3 region reads CASSQYGSSYEQYF. In nucleotide form, the sequence is TGTGCCAGCAGCCAATACGGGAGCTCCTACGAGCAGTACTTC.